This T cell receptor beta chain was retrieved from a study of T cell repertoires in cytomegalovirus infection. Turning to this clonotype: Its cognate antigen is unknown.

Germline values: CDR1 MGHDK, CDR2 SYGVNS. The V and J ends lost 3 bases and 12 bases respectively, with 24 bases between them. The CDR3 has 16 residues. MiXCR, applied by TCRdb to the reads, yields one record per CDR3 protein. The table lists approximately 500,000 distinct CDR3 sequences, around a third of them singletons, with roughly 17% in the top ten. The sample consisted of cultured PBMCs, taken from culture after CMV antigen stimulation. V and J are TRBV25-1 and TRBJ2-1; D perhaps matches TRBD1 (7 bases). The sequence was obtained from a human donor in good health (CMV status not recorded). Some clones in this sample may be carry-over from other donors' samples. The DNA of the CDR3 is TGTGCCAGCAGTGATTCGGGAGTAGCAAGGGGGCTAGGGCAGTTCTTC. Translation gives CASSDSGVARGLGQFF.